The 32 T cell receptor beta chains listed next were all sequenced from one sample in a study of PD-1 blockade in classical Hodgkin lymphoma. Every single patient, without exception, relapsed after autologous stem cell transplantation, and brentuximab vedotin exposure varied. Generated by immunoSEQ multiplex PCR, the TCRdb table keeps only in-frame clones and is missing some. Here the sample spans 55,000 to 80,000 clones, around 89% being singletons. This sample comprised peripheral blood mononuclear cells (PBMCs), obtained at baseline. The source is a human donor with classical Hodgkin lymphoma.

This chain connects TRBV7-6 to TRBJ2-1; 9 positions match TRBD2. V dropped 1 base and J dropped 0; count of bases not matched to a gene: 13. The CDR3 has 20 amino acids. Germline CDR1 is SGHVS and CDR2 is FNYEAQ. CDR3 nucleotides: TGTGCCAGCAGCTTAGGAGCCCCGGGACTAGCTATTGGCTCCTACAATGAGCAGTTCTTC. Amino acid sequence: CASSLGAPGLAIGSYNEQFF.

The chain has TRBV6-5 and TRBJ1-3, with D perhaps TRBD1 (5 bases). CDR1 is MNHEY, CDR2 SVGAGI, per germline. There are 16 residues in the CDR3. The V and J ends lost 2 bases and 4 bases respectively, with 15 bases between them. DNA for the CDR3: TGTGCCAGCAGTTACCCGGCGGGACCGAGGGGAAACACCATATATTTT. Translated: CASSYPAGPRGNTIYF.

The CDR3 DNA sequence: TGTGCCAGTAGTATTACCGGCGGGGGGATCAGATACGAGCAGTACTTC. Protein product: CASSITGGGIRYEQYF. This chain uses TRBV19 with TRBJ2-7; 8 positions match TRBD2. V was clipped by 3 bases and J by 4 bases; unmatched bases: 11. Germline V gene data show CDR1 as LNHDA and CDR2 as SQIVND (reference sequence). The CDR3 is made up of 16 amino acids.

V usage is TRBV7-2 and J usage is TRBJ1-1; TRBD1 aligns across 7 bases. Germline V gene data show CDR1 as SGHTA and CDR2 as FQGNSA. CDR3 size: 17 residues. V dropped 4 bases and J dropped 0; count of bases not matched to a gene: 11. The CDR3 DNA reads TGTGCCAGCAGCTGGGGAATAACAGGGGCAATGAACACTGAAGCTTTCTTT. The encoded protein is CASSWGITGAMNTEAFF.

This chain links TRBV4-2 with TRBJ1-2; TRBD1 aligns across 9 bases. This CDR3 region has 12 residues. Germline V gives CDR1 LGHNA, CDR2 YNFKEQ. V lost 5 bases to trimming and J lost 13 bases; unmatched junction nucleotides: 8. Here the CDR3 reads CASSLGTGSTTF. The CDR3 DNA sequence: TGTGCCAGCAGCTTAGGGACAGGGAGCACCACCTTC.

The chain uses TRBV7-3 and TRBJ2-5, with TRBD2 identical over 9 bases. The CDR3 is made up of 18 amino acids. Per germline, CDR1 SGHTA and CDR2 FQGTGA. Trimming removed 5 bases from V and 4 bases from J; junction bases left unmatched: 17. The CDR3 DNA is TGTGCCAGCAGCCACGTTAGGGCCGCGGGGGGGTTTGGAGAGACCCAGTACTTC. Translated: CASSHVRAAGGFGETQYF.

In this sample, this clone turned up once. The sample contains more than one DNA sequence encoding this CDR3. Here the CDR3 reads CATSRDLLFHEQYF. The CDR3 nucleotides read TGTGCCACCAGCAGAGATCTTTTGTTCCACGAGCAGTACTTC. The chain couples TRBV15 to TRBJ2-7, with unresolved D. Germline CDR1 LNHNV, CDR2 YYDKDF (reference sequence). CDR3 size: 14 residues. V shed 0 bases and J shed 5 bases, with 11 bases lying between them.

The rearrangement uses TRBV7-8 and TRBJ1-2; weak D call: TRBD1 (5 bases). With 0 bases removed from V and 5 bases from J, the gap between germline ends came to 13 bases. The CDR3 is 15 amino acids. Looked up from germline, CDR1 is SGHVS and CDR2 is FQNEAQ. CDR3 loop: CASSLAEGLLYGYTF. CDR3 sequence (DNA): TGTGCCAGCAGCTTAGCGGAGGGGCTCCTTTATGGCTACACCTTC. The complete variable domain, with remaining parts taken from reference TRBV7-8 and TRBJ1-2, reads GAGVSQSPRYKVAKRGQDVALRCDPISGHVSLFWYQQALGQGPEFLTYFQNEAQLDKSGLPSDRFFAERPEGSVSTLKIQRTQQEDSAVYLCASSLAEGLLYGYTFGSGTRLTVV.

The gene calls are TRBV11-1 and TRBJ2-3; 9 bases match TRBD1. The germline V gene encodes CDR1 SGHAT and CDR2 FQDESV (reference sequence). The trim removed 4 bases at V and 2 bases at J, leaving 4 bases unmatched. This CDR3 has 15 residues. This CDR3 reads CASSSQGALTDTQYF. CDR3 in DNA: TGTGCCAGCAGCTCACAGGGGGCCCTCACAGATACGCAGTATTTT.

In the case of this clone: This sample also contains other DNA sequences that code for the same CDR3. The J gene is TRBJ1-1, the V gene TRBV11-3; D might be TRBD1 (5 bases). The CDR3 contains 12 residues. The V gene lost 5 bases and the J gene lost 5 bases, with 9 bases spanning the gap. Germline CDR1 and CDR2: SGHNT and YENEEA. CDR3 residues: CASSGGGTEAFF. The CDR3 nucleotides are TGTGCCAGCAGCGGCGGGGGGACTGAAGCTTTCTTT.

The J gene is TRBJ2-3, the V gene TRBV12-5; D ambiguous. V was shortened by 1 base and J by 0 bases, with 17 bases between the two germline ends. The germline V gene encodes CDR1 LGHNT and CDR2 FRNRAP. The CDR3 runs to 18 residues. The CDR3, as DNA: TGTGCTAGTGGTTTGGCCAGAACGTGGGTTGGGAGCACAGATACGCAGTATTTT. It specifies CASGLARTWVGSTDTQYF. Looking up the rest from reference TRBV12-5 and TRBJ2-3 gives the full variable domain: DARVTQTPRHKVTEMGQEVTMRCQPILGHNTVFWYRQTMMQGLELLAYFRNRAPLDDSGMPKDRFSAEMPDATLATLKIQPSEPRDSAVYFCASGLARTWVGSTDTQYFGPGTRLTVL.

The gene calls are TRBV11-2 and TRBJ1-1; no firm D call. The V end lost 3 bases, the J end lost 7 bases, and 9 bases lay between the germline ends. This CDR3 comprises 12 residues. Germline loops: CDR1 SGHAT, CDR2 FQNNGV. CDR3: CASSLVANEAFF. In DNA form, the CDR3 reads TGTGCCAGCAGCTTGGTGGCTAATGAAGCTTTCTTT.

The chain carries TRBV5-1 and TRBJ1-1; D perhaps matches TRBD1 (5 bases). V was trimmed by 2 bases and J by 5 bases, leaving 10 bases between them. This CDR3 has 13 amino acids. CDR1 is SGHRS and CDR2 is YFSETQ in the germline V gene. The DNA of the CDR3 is TGCGCCAGCAGCTTAGGGGATGGAACTGAAGCTTTCTTT. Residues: CASSLGDGTEAFF.

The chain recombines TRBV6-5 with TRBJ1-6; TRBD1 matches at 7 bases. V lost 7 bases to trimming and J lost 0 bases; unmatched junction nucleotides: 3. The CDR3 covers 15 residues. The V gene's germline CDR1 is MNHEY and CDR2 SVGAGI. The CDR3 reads CASIGTDSYNSPLHF. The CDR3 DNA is TGTGCCAGCATCGGGACAGACTCCTATAATTCACCCCTCCACTTT.

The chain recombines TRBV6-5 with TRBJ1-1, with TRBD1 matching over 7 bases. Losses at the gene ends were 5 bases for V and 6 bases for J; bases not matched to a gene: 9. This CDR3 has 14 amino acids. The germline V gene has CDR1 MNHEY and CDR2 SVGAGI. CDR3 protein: CASSTDVGTAEAFF. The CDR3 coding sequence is TGTGCCAGCAGTACGGACGTAGGGACAGCTGAAGCTTTCTTT.

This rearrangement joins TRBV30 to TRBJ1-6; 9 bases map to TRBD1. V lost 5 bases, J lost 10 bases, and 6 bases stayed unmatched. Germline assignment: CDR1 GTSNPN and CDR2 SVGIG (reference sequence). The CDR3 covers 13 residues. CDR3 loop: CAWHGTGRSPLHF. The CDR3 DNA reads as TGTGCCTGGCATGGGACAGGGCGGTCACCCCTCCACTTT.

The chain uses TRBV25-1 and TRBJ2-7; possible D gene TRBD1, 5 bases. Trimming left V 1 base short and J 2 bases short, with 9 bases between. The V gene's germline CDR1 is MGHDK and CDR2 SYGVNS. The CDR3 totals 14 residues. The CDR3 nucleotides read TGTGCCAGCAGTGAATGGGTAGGGGCCTACGAGCAGTACTTC. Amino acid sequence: CASSEWVGAYEQYF.

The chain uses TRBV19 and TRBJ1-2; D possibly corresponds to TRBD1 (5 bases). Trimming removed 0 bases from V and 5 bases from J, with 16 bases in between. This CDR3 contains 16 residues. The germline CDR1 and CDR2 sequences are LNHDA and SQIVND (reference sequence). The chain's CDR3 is CASSIEDSPRSYGYTF. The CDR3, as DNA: TGTGCCAGTAGTATAGAAGACAGCCCTCGGTCATATGGCTACACCTTC.

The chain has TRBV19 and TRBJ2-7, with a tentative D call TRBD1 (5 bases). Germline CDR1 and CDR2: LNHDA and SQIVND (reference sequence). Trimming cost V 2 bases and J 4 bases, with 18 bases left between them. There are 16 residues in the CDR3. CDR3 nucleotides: TGTGCCAGTAGTATAAGATCGGCAGGGCATACGTACGAGCAGTACTTC. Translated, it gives CASSIRSAGHTYEQYF.

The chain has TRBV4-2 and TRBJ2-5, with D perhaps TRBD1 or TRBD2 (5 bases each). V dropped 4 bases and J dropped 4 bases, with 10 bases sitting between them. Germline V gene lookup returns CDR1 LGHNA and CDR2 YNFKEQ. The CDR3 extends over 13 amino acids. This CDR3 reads CASSRGGIETQYF. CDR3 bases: TGTGCCAGCAGCCGTGGGGGAATAGAGACCCAGTACTTC.

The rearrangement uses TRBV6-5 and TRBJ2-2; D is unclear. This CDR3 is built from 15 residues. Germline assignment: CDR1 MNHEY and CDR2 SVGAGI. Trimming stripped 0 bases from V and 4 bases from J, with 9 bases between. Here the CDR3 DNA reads TGTGCCAGCAGTTACTCGATTGTTGTCACCGGGGAGCTGTTTTTT. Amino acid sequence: CASSYSIVVTGELFF.

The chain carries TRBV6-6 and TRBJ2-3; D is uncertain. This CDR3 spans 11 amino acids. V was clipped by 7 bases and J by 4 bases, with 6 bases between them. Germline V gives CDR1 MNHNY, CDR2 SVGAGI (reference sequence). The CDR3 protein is CASTTSDTQYF. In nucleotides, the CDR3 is TGTGCCAGCACCACTTCAGATACGCAGTATTTT.

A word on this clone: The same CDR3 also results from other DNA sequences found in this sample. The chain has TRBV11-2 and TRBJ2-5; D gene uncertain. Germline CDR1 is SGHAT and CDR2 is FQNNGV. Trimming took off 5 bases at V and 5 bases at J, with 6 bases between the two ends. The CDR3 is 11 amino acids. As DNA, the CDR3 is TGTGCCAGCAGCCGCCGTGAGACCCAGTACTTC. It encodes CASSRRETQYF.

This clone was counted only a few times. CDR3 amino acids: CASSRAGEGTEAFF. DNA for the CDR3: TGTGCCAGCAGCCGAGCAGGGGAGGGCACTGAAGCTTTCTTT. The chain links TRBV4-2 to TRBJ1-1; D is possibly TRBD1 (6 bases). The germline CDR1 and CDR2 sequences are LGHNA and YNFKEQ. The length of the CDR3 is 14 residues. Trimming took 4 bases from V and 4 from J, leaving 13 bases between them.

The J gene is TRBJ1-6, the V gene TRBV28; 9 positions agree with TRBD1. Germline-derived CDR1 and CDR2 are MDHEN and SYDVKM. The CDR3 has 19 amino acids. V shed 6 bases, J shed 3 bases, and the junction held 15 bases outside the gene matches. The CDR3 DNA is TGTGCCAGCAGCAATACCGGACAGGGGATGCGAGGCTATAATTCACCCCTCCACTTT. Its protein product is CASSNTGQGMRGYNSPLHF.

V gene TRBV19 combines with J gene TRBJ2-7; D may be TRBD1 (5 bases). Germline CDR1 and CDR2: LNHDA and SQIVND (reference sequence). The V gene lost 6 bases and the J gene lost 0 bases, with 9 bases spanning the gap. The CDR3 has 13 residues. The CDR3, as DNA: TGTGCCAGTAGGAACAGGAACTCCTACGAGCAGTACTTC. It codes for CASRNRNSYEQYF.

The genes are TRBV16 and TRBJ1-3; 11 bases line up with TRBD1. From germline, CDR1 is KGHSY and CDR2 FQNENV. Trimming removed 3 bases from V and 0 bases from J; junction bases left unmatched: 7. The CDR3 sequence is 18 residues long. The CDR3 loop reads CASSHLGQGGTSGNTIYF. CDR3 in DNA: TGTGCCAGCAGCCACCTGGGACAGGGGGGCACCTCTGGAAACACCATATATTTT. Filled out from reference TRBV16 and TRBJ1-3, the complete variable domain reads GEEVAQTPKHLVRGEGQKAKLYCAPIKGHSYVFWYQQVLKNEFKFLISFQNENVFDETGMPKERFSAKCLPNSPCSLEIQATKLEDSAVYFCASSHLGQGGTSGNTIYFGEGSWLTVV.

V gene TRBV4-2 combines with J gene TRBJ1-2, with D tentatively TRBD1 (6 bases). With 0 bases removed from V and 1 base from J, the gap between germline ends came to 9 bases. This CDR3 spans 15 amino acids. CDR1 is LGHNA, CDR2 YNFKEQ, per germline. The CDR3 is CASSQEDSLNYGYTF. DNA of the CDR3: TGTGCCAGCAGCCAAGAGGACAGCCTTAACTATGGCTACACCTTC.

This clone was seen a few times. CDR3 residues: CASTPLGGGIFSNTQYF. For the CDR3, the DNA is TGTGCCAGCACCCCCTTGGGGGGGGGAATATTCAGTAATACGCAGTATTTT. The rearrangement uses TRBV11-2 and TRBJ2-3; 7 positions match TRBD2. Trimming at V came to 7 bases and at J to 7 bases, leaving 20 bases not matched to a gene. This CDR3 is built from 17 residues. Germline V gene data show CDR1 as SGHAT and CDR2 as FQNNGV.

The CDR3 loop reads CASSLATAVPGTQYF. In DNA, the CDR3 is TGCGCCAGCAGCTTGGCGACCGCCGTACCGGGGACCCAGTACTTC. This chain uses TRBV5-1 with TRBJ2-5; D gene unclear. From germline, CDR1 is SGHRS and CDR2 YFSETQ. The CDR3 has 15 residues. V lost 0 bases and J 7 bases, leaving 16 bases between the germline ends. The variable domain in full, completed from reference TRBV5-1 and TRBJ2-5, reads KAGVTQTPRYLIKTRGQQVTLSCSPISGHRSVSWYQQTPGQGLQFLFEYFSETQRNKGNFPGRFSGRQFSNSRSEMNVSTLELGDSALYLCASSLATAVPGTQYFGPGTRLLVL.

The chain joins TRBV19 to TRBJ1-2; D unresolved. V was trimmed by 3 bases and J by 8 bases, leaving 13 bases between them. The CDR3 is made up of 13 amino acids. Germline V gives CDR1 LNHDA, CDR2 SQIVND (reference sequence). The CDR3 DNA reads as TGTGCCAGTAGTATCGGCTGGGAGGGAGGCTACACCTTC. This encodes CASSIGWEGGYTF.

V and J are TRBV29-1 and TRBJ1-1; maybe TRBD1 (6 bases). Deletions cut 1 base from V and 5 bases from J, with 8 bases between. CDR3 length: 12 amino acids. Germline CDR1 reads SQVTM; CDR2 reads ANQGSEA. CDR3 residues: CSVEGRGTEAFF. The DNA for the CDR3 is TGCAGCGTTGAAGGAAGGGGGACTGAAGCTTTCTTT.